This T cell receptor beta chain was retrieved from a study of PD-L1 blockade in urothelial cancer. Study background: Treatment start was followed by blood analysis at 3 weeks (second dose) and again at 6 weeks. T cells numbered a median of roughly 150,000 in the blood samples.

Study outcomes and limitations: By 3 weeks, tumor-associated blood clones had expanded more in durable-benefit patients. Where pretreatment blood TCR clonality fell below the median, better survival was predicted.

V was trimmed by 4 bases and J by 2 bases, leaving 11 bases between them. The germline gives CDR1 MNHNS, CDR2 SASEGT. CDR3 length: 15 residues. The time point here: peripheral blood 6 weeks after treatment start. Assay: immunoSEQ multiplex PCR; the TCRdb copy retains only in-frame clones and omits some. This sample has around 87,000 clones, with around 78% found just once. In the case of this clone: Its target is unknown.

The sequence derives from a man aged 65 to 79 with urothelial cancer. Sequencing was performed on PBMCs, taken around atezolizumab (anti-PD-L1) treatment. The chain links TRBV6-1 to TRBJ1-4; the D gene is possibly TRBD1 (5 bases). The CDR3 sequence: CASSAVGGTNEKLFF. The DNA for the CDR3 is TGTGCCAGCAGTGCTGTGGGGGGGACTAATGAAAAACTGTTTTTT.